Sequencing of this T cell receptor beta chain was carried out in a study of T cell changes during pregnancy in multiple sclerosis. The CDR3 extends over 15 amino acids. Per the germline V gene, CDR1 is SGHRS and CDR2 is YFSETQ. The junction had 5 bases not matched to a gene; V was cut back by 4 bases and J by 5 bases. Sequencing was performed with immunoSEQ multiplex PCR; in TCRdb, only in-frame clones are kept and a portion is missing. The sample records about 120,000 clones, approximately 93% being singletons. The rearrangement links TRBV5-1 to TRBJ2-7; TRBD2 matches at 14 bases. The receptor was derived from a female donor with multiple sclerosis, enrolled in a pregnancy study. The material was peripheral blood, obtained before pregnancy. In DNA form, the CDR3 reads TGCGCCAGCAGCACGGGGACTAGCGGGAGCCACGAGCAGTACTTC. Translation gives CASSTGTSGSHEQYF. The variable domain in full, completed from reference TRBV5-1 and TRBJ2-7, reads KAGVTQTPRYLIKTRGQQVTLSCSPISGHRSVSWYQQTPGQGLQFLFEYFSETQRNKGNFPGRFSGRQFSNSRSEMNVSTLELGDSALYLCASSTGTSGSHEQYFGPGTRLTVT.